The 18 T cell receptor beta chains below were found in one sample sequenced in a study of control samples from healthy donors and cancer patients. The method was immunoSEQ multiplex PCR; TCRdb's version includes in-frame clones alone and lacks a portion of them. This repertoire shows around 99,000 clones, roughly 91% found once; its top ten account for approximately 18%. Sequencing input: blood. These receptors came from a woman aged 45-60 years in good health.

V usage is TRBV9 and J usage is TRBJ2-7; D tentatively reads TRBD1 or TRBD2 (6 bases each). Germline CDR1 is SGDLS and CDR2 is YYNGEE. The CDR3 is 15 amino acids. Trimming cost V 0 bases and J 2 bases, with 12 bases left between them. CDR3 sequence reads: CASSVVGGSPYEQYF. CDR3 nucleotides: TGTGCCAGCAGCGTAGTGGGGGGCTCTCCCTACGAGCAGTACTTC.

The V call is TRBV1, the J call TRBJ1-6; the table calls TRBD1, which could not be checked here. TRBV1 is labeled a pseudogene. This CDR3 is 15 amino acids long. CDR3 nucleotides: TGCACCAGCAGCCATCCGGGACAGGGACTTTCACCCCTCCACTTT. This gives the protein CTSSHPGQGLSPLHF.

This sequence joins TRBV23-1 and TRBJ1-1; a possible D gene is TRBD1 (6 bases). TRBV23-1 is treated as an ORF (open reading frame) with a function not yet certain. V lost 6 bases to trimming and J lost 1 base, with 15 bases between them. The CDR3 extends over 15 amino acids. Here the CDR3 DNA reads TGCGCCAGCAGGCCAGGGGTAGGGGGGAACACTGAAGCTTTCTTT. Translated: CASRPGVGGNTEAFF.

J is TRBJ1-5 and V is TRBV27, with a possible D match to TRBD1 (6 bases). This CDR3 contains 17 residues. Germline CDR1 reads MNHEY; CDR2 reads SMNVEV (reference sequence). V was trimmed by 6 bases and J by 4 bases, leaving 22 bases between them. The CDR3 protein is CASRGQGIPMSNQPQHF. As DNA, the CDR3 is TGTGCCAGCAGGGGGCAGGGGATTCCAATGAGTAATCAGCCCCAGCATTTT.

V is TRBV10-3 and J is TRBJ1-2; D gene unclear. The CDR3 sequence is 15 residues long. V was pared by 0 bases and J by 7 bases, with 15 bases between. The germline V gene has CDR1 ENHRY and CDR2 SYGVKD. CDR3 sequence: CAISESKMRSGGYTF. The CDR3 DNA reads as TGTGCCATCAGTGAGTCTAAAATGAGAAGCGGTGGCTACACCTTC.

The rearrangement uses TRBV6-2 or TRBV6-3 and TRBJ2-3; 9 nucleotides agree with TRBD1. CDR3 length equals 14 residues. CDR1 and CDR2 from the germline V gene are MNHEY and SVGEGT. The J segment lost 5 bases and the V segment lost 6 bases, leaving 6 bases of the junction unmatched. The CDR3 here is CASRYRGQVDTQYF. CDR3 nucleotide sequence: TGTGCCAGCAGATACAGGGGGCAGGTAGATACGCAGTATTTT.

The chain combines TRBV18 with TRBJ1-4; tentatively, D is TRBD1 (5 bases). This CDR3 is 15 amino acids long. Per the germline V gene, CDR1 is KGHSH and CDR2 is LQKENI. V lost 2 bases, J lost 2 bases, and 9 bases lay in between. In DNA form, the CDR3 reads TGTGCCAGCTCACCAGGAGGGACCACTAATGAAAAACTGTTTTTT. It specifies CASSPGGTTNEKLFF.

V is TRBV6-5 and J is TRBJ2-4; D might be TRBD1 (5 bases). Germline CDR1 MNHEY, CDR2 SVGAGI. The CDR3 runs 14 residues. The ends were cut back, 6 bases at V and 8 bases at J, with 17 bases in the middle. CDR3 protein: CASRLIGQGDIQYF. The CDR3 DNA sequence: TGTGCCAGCAGATTAATTGGCCAGGGTGACATTCAGTACTTC.

The genes are TRBV2 and TRBJ1-5; TRBD1 might be the D (5 bases). The V end was cut by 7 bases, the J end by 6 bases, with 16 bases between. Germline values: CDR1 SNHLY, CDR2 FYNNEI. The CDR3 length is 14 residues. The CDR3 DNA reads as TGTGCCAGCAAATGGGGGACCGGGCCTCAGCCCCAGCATTTT. Protein: CASKWGTGPQPQHF.

The rearrangement joins TRBV4-3 to TRBJ2-3, with 9 bases that match TRBD2. Per germline, CDR1 LGHNA and CDR2 YSLEER. With 0 bases clipped from V and 4 bases from J, the junction kept 8 bases outside the gene matches. The CDR3 spans 17 residues. The CDR3 loop reads CASSQDFVSGSPDTQYF. The DNA for the CDR3 is TGCGCCAGCAGCCAAGATTTCGTTAGCGGGAGCCCAGATACGCAGTATTTT.

The chain combines TRBV5-1 with TRBJ1-1, with D uncertain. Germline V CDR1 and CDR2: SGHRS, YFSETQ. This CDR3 has 15 amino acids. Trimming removed 0 bases from V and 2 bases from J, with 11 bases in between. The CDR3 DNA reads TGCGCCAGCAGCTTGGATCAGAAAGTAAACACTGAAGCTTTCTTT. This gives the protein CASSLDQKVNTEAFF. The complete variable domain, with remaining parts taken from reference TRBV5-1 and TRBJ1-1, reads KAGVTQTPRYLIKTRGQQVTLSCSPISGHRSVSWYQQTPGQGLQFLFEYFSETQRNKGNFPGRFSGRQFSNSRSEMNVSTLELGDSALYLCASSLDQKVNTEAFFGQGTRLTVV.

The chain uses TRBV4-2 and TRBJ2-1, with D possibly matching TRBD2 (6 bases). Germline loops: CDR1 LGHNA, CDR2 YNFKEQ. The V and J ends lost 5 bases and 3 bases respectively, with 17 bases between them. This CDR3 spans 16 amino acids. The CDR3 loop is CASSSNGAGFYNEQFF. The CDR3 nucleotides read TGTGCCAGCAGCTCGAATGGGGCGGGATTCTACAATGAGCAGTTCTTC.

The chain employs TRBV4-1 and TRBJ2-7, with D uncertain. Germline loops: CDR1 MGHRA, CDR2 YSYEKL. The CDR3 runs 14 residues. The V gene lost 4 bases and the J gene lost 2 bases, with 12 bases spanning the gap. This CDR3 is CASSPGDGTYEQYV. The DNA for the CDR3 is TGCGCCAGCAGCCCAGGCGACGGTACCTACGAGCAGTACGTC.

This chain uses TRBV14 with TRBJ2-7, with TRBD1 matching 8 bases. Per germline, CDR1 SGHDN and CDR2 FVKESK. After removal of 0 bases from V and 2 bases from J, the junction contained 6 bases not matched to a gene. The CDR3 extends over 16 amino acids. CDR3 DNA sequence: TGTGCCAGCAGCCAAGATTGGGGACAGGTAACCTACGAGCAGTACTTC. Its protein product is CASSQDWGQVTYEQYF.

The DNA for the CDR3 is TGTGCCATCAGTGATGGGACCGCTAGCTATGGCTACACCTTC. Translating it yields CAISDGTASYGYTF. The V call is TRBV10-3, the J call TRBJ1-2; tentative D call: TRBD1 (5 bases). Germline CDR1 is ENHRY and CDR2 is SYGVKD. This CDR3 is built from 14 residues. V was cut by 3 bases and J by 4 bases, with 12 bases left in between.

The gene calls are TRBV6-5 and TRBJ1-6, with 10 bases lining up with TRBD1. The CDR3 spans 15 residues. Looked up from germline, CDR1 is MNHEY and CDR2 is SVGAGI. Trimming at V came to 6 bases and at J to 6 bases, leaving 5 bases not matched to a gene. CDR3 sequence (DNA): TGTGCCAGCAGGGACGACAGGGGGCTTAATTCACCCCTCCACTTT. As protein: CASRDDRGLNSPLHF.

This clone has just one count. CDR3 in amino acids: CASSQNRDQPQHF. In DNA, the CDR3 is TGTGCCAGCTCACAAAACAGGGATCAGCCCCAGCATTTT. The J gene is TRBJ1-5, the V gene TRBV18, with D possibly TRBD1 on 6 matching bases. The germline V gene encodes CDR1 KGHSH and CDR2 LQKENI. V gave up 4 bases and J gave up 5 bases, with 9 bases separating them. The CDR3 has 13 amino acids.

V usage is TRBV6-5 and J usage is TRBJ1-3; no clear D gene. The V end was cut by 2 bases, the J end by 0 bases, with 11 bases between. Germline values: CDR1 MNHEY, CDR2 SVGAGI. The CDR3 runs to 16 residues. The CDR3 bases are TGTGCCAGCAGTTACGGGTTTGGGCCCTCTGGAAACACCATATATTTT. It specifies CASSYGFGPSGNTIYF.